The 9 T cell receptor beta chains below were found in one sample sequenced in a study of vaccination and CD4 T cells after COVID-19. The Oncomine TCR Beta short-read assay was what sequenced the DNA obtained from cultured CD4+ T cells. TCRdb independently ran MiXCR on the PCR reads; one entry per CDR3 protein. The sample records some 11,000 distinct CDR3 sequences, approximately 71% being singletons. No cognate antigen is known for these TCRs. Stated treatment: roughly ten-day PBMC culture with coronavirus spike peptide pools or control peptides (ViraFEST assay). The sequencing input was CD4+ T cells from blood, cultured in vitro. These receptors were collected from a human donor who had recovered from COVID-19.

CDR3 loop: CSVVTGGIYQPQHF. The CDR3 coding sequence is TGCAGCGTGGTGACAGGGGGCATCTATCAGCCCCAGCATTTT. The chain carries TRBV29-1 and TRBJ1-5; TRBD1 agrees at 10 bases. This CDR3 is built from 14 residues. V was pared by 6 bases and J by 5 bases, with 7 bases of the junction left unmatched. Germline-derived CDR1 and CDR2 are SQVTM and ANQGSEA.

The chain carries TRBV19 and TRBJ1-6; D uncertain. CDR3 length: 13 residues. V shed 10 bases and J shed 9 bases, with 16 bases lying between them. From germline, CDR1 is LNHDA and CDR2 SQIVND (reference sequence). This CDR3 is CATSRAGTSPLHF. The CDR3 DNA sequence: TGTGCCACCAGTCGGGCAGGCACTTCACCCCTCCACTTT.

This clonotype showed up just once. This rearrangement joins TRBV28 to TRBJ1-5; weak D call: TRBD1 (5 bases). The CDR3 covers 15 residues. V was clipped by 4 bases and J by 11 bases, with 21 bases between them. Germline CDR1 is MDHEN and CDR2 is SYDVKM. CDR3 residues: CASSYRPQTGGAQHF. The CDR3 DNA reads as TGTGCCAGCAGTTATCGTCCACAGACGGGGGGGGCCCAGCATTTT. Full variable domain (missing parts from reference TRBV28 and TRBJ1-5): DVKVTQSSRYLVKRTGEKVFLECVQDMDHENMFWYRQDPGLGLRLIYFSYDVKMKEKGDIPEGYSVSREKKERFSLILESASTNQTSMYLCASSYRPQTGGAQHFGDGTRLSIL.

The chain combines TRBV6-2 or TRBV6-3 with TRBJ2-5; 8 bases are a match to TRBD2. V gave up 6 bases and J gave up 7 bases; unmatched junction bases: 16. Germline CDR1 reads MNHEY; CDR2 reads SVGEGT. The CDR3 is 16 residues long. CDR3 DNA sequence: TGTGCCAGCAGCGCCCGGGGGGGCGGGGAAGATCGGACCCAGTACTTC. Its translation: CASSARGGGEDRTQYF.

The gene calls are TRBV24-1 and TRBJ2-2; 9 nucleotides line up with TRBD1. V gave up 4 bases and J gave up 2 bases; unmatched junction bases: 4. The CDR3 has 16 amino acids. Per germline, CDR1 KGHDR and CDR2 SFDVKD. The CDR3 loop reads CATSDQGQGNTGELFF. Written as DNA, the CDR3 is TGTGCCACCAGTGACCAGGGACAGGGCAACACCGGGGAGCTGTTTTTT.

The J gene is TRBJ1-5, the V gene TRBV6-5; 7 nucleotides align to TRBD1. CDR1 is MNHEY and CDR2 is SVGAGI in the germline V gene. Trimming at V came to 0 bases and at J to 9 bases, leaving 11 bases not matched to a gene. This CDR3 region has 16 residues. CDR3 nucleotide sequence: TGTGCCAGCAGTTACTCGGGCTTGGGTACAGGGGCGCCCCAGCATTTT. Protein sequence: CASSYSGLGTGAPQHF.

The rearrangement joins TRBV20-1 to TRBJ2-5, with D unclear. Germline V gene lookup returns CDR1 DFQATT and CDR2 SNEGSKA (reference sequence). V dropped 5 bases and J dropped 2 bases, with 9 bases sitting between them. There are 12 residues in the CDR3. In nucleotides, the CDR3 is TGCAGTGCTCCCATAGGTCAAGAGACCCAGTACTTC. Its translation: CSAPIGQETQYF.

The V call is TRBV11-2, the J call TRBJ1-2, with 8 bases that match TRBD1. V lost 4 bases, J lost 1 base, and 8 bases stayed unmatched. Per germline, CDR1 SGHAT and CDR2 FQNNGV. The CDR3 extends over 16 amino acids. In DNA, the CDR3 is TGTGCCAGCAGCTCCACCGGACAGGGACTTAACTATGGCTACACCTTC. Its translation is CASSSTGQGLNYGYTF.

This clonotype occurred a few times. The chain links TRBV20-1 to TRBJ1-2, with a possible D match to TRBD1 (5 bases). Germline V gives CDR1 DFQATT, CDR2 SNEGSKA (reference sequence). The CDR3 totals 11 residues. Between the trimmed V and J ends, which lost 4 bases and 8 bases, there was a span of 11 bases. The CDR3 bases are TGCAGTGCTAAAACAGGTGACGGCTACACCTTC. This encodes CSAKTGDGYTF.